This entry describes one T cell receptor (beta chain). The data stem from a study of T cell responses to AZD1222 COVID-19 vaccine. CDR1 and CDR2 (germline): SGHTA, FQGNSA. This CDR3 contains 14 residues. Trimming took off 2 bases at V and 4 bases at J, with 11 bases between the two ends. Data came from immunoSEQ multiplex PCR; TCRdb stores just in-frame clones and leaves some out. The data show around 160,000 clones, with 85% to 95% seen just once and under 6% held by the top ten. The source of this sequence is an adult who received the AZD1222 COVID-19 vaccine. This material consisted of peripheral blood, taken 28 days after the second AZD1222 dose. The V call is TRBV7-2, the J call TRBJ1-2; D uncertain. CDR3 sequence: CASSLMRVGYGYTF. CDR3 coding DNA: TGTGCCAGCAGCTTAATGCGGGTAGGCTATGGCTACACCTTC.